The rows below give T cell receptor beta chains drawn from one sample of a study of shared clonotypes between healthy human individuals. The assay was immunoSEQ multiplex PCR, and TCRdb's table has in-frame clones only and misses some. Of more than 1 million clones detected, about 80% appear once; the ten largest clones hold approximately 0.56%. Sequencing input: memory CD4+ T cells from PBMCs. These receptors all come from a man younger than 35 in good health. Some clones in this sample may be carry-over from other donors' samples. Each CDR3 is given with its conserved first and last residue. Each record gives: D gene, V gene, J gene, clone size, CDR3 protein, CDR3 DNA. D genes are given only for firm matches. Size is stated for part of the rows, as once, few or many counts, or as a class when the clone is expanded.

>NA|TRBV7-8|TRBJ2-7|NA
CASSAGTADSREQYF
TGTGCCAGCAGCGCGGGGACAGCCGATTCTCGAGAGCAGTACTTC
>TRBD1|TRBV2|TRBJ2-5|NA
CASSDRGLRGETQYF
TGTGCCAGCAGTGACAGGGGGCTACGGGGAGAGACCCAGTACTTC
>NA|TRBV11-2|TRBJ1-1|NA
CASSLEGSEAFF
TGTGCCAGCAGCTTAGAGGGTTCTGAAGCTTTCTTT
>TRBD2|TRBV7-2|TRBJ2-5|NA
CASSPGLAGVETQYF
TGTGCCAGCAGCCCAGGACTAGCGGGAGTTGAGACCCAGTACTTC
>NA|TRBV21-1|TRBJ2-7|NA
CASSKIRTGNVYEQYF
TGTGCCAGCAGCAAAATTCGGACAGGGAACGTCTACGAGCAGTACTTC
>TRBD2|TRBV5-4|TRBJ2-5|NA
CASSLGTRPETQYF
TGTGCCAGCAGCTTGGGGACTAGACCGGAGACCCAGTACTTC
>NA|TRBV6-5|TRBJ1-1|NA
CASSQGSTEAFF
TGTGCCAGCAGCCAGGGGAGCACTGAAGCTTTCTTT
>NA|TRBV11-1|TRBJ2-6|NA
CASSRRANVLTF
TGTGCCAGCAGTCGTAGGGCCAACGTCCTGACTTTC
>NA|TRBV5-6|TRBJ1-2|NA
CASSSTYTYGYTF
TGTGCCAGCAGCTCAACCTACACGTATGGCTACACCTTC
>NA|TRBV6-5|TRBJ2-7|NA
CASRPPGHFSYEQYF
TGTGCCAGCAGGCCTCCGGGACACTTCTCCTACGAGCAGTACTTC
>NA|TRBV7-3|TRBJ2-3|NA
CASSLSQDTDTQYF
TGTGCCAGCAGCTTAAGTCAGGACACAGATACGCAGTATTTT
>TRBD1|TRBV19|TRBJ2-6|NA
CASFPGGLLGSGANVLTF
TGTGCCAGTTTTCCAGGGGGCTTACTTGGCTCTGGGGCCAACGTCCTGACTTTC
>TRBD2|TRBV5-1|TRBJ2-2|NA
CASSRRLALDTGELFF
TGCGCCAGCAGCAGAAGACTAGCCCTAGACACCGGGGAGCTGTTTTTT
>NA|TRBV28|TRBJ1-1|NA
CASSPRGTEAFF
TGTGCCAGCAGCCCCCGTGGGACTGAAGCTTTCTTT
>NA|TRBV9|TRBJ2-7|NA
CASSSSGQTLYEQYF
TGTGCCAGCAGCTCCAGCGGACAGACCCTCTACGAGCAGTACTTC
>TRBD1|TRBV10-1|TRBJ1-1|few
CASRHRGHTEAFF
TGCGCCAGCAGACACAGGGGCCACACTGAAGCTTTCTTT
>NA|TRBV18|TRBJ2-1|once
CASSPAGDNEQFF
TGTGCCAGCTCACCAGCAGGGGACAATGAGCAGTTCTTC
>TRBD2|TRBV28|TRBJ2-2|NA
CASSLTSGRVWTGELFF
TGTGCCAGCAGTTTAACTAGCGGGAGGGTATGGACCGGGGAGCTGTTTTTT
>TRBD1|TRBV11-2|TRBJ2-1|NA
CASSPQTGYPPNEQFF
TGTGCCAGCAGCCCGCAGACAGGGTACCCACCGAATGAGCAGTTCTTC
>NA|TRBV30|TRBJ2-5|once
CAWTGGETQYF
TGTGCCTGGACAGGGGGGGAGACCCAGTACTTC
>TRBD2|TRBV5-1|TRBJ2-2|NA
CASSSPGTSGPYGELFF
TGCGCCAGCAGCTCGCCCGGGACTAGCGGACCTTACGGGGAGCTGTTTTTT
>NA|TRBV5-1|TRBJ2-7|NA
CASSPLGSLAYEQYF
TGCGCCAGCAGCCCCCTGGGGAGCCTAGCCTACGAGCAGTACTTC
>TRBD1|TRBV18|TRBJ1-5|NA
CASSPPNRGPLPQHF
TGTGCCAGCTCACCACCCAACAGGGGGCCTCTTCCCCAGCATTTT
>NA|TRBV2|TRBJ2-7|NA
CASSPFYEQYF
TGTGCCAGCAGCCCATTTTACGAGCAGTACTTC
>NA|TRBV9|TRBJ1-2|NA
CASSVAPQGRYGYTF
TGTGCCAGCAGCGTCGCTCCACAGGGACGCTATGGCTACACCTTC
>NA|TRBV27|TRBJ2-7|NA
CASRRSPYEQYF
TGTGCCAGCAGACGGTCGCCCTACGAGCAGTACTTC
>TRBD2|TRBV5-1|TRBJ2-3|NA
CASSLGLAGGDTQYF
TGCGCCAGCAGCTTGGGACTAGCGGGAGGTGATACGCAGTATTTT
>NA|TRBV6-1|TRBJ1-1|NA
CASSPQTDTEAFF
TGTGCCAGCAGTCCTCAGACAGACACTGAAGCTTTCTTT
>TRBD1|TRBV9|TRBJ1-2|few
CASSGVRTGSNYGYTF
TGTGCCAGCAGCGGCGTCCGGACAGGGAGTAACTATGGCTACACCTTC
>TRBD1|TRBV15|TRBJ1-5|many
CATSTGGQGFQSNQPQHF
TGTGCCACCAGCACTGGGGGACAGGGGTTTCAGAGCAATCAGCCCCAGCATTTT
>NA|TRBV19|TRBJ2-1|NA
CASSIQGTLQREQFF
TGTGCCAGTAGTATACAGGGGACGCTACAAAGGGAGCAGTTCTTC
>NA|TRBV28|TRBJ1-2|many
CASSSTPGAGRGHYGYTF
TGTGCCAGCAGTTCTACCCCCGGAGCAGGCAGGGGCCACTATGGCTACACCTTC
>TRBD2|TRBV7-3|TRBJ2-3|NA
CASSLTPSGKDTQYF
TGTGCCAGCAGCTTAACCCCTAGCGGGAAGGATACGCAGTATTTT
>NA|TRBV11-2|TRBJ2-7|NA
CASSLLGAASYEQYF
TGTGCCAGCAGCTTATTGGGTGCCGCATCCTACGAGCAGTACTTC
>NA|TRBV5-8|TRBJ2-3|NA
CASSLERGGDTQYF
TGTGCCAGCAGCTTGGAAAGGGGCGGTGATACGCAGTATTTT
>NA|TRBV7-9|TRBJ1-2|NA
CASSLGQDYGYTF
TGTGCCAGCAGCTTGGGACAAGACTATGGCTACACCTTC
>NA|TRBV5-1|TRBJ2-7|once
CASSSDWDYEQYF
TGCGCCAGCAGCTCGGACTGGGACTACGAGCAGTACTTC
>NA|TRBV11-3|TRBJ2-2|NA
CASSFGGRGGELFF
TGTGCCAGCAGCTTTGGCGGCCGGGGCGGGGAGCTGTTTTTT
>TRBD1|TRBV9|TRBJ1-4|NA
CASSVVGTGPEKLFF
TGTGCCAGCAGCGTAGTTGGGACAGGGCCTGAAAAACTGTTTTTT
>NA|TRBV6-6|TRBJ1-1|many
CASTDQGGAEAFF
TGTGCCAGCACCGACCAGGGTGGCGCTGAAGCTTTCTTT
>TRBD1|TRBV7-3|TRBJ2-2|few
CASSLQGVGNTGELFF
TGTGCCAGCAGCTTACAGGGGGTAGGGAACACCGGGGAGCTGTTTTTT
>NA|TRBV28|TRBJ2-7|NA
CASRAPRGSEQYF
TGTGCCAGCCGCGCCCCCCGGGGAAGCGAGCAGTACTTC
>NA|TRBV5-1|TRBJ2-3|NA
CASSLGPSGDTQYF
TGCGCCAGCAGCTTGGGTCCCTCAGGGGATACGCAGTATTTT
>NA|TRBV2|TRBJ2-2|NA
CASSGGAGLLGELFF
TGTGCCAGCAGTGGTGGAGCAGGGCTCTTGGGGGAGCTGTTTTTT
>NA|TRBV18|TRBJ2-2|NA
CASSLQTNTGELFF
TGTGCCAGCTCACTACAGACGAACACCGGGGAGCTGTTTTTT
>TRBD2|TRBV14|TRBJ2-1|NA
CASSPFGGGYNEQFF
TGTGCCAGCAGCCCCTTTGGGGGAGGGTACAATGAGCAGTTCTTC
>NA|TRBV30|TRBJ1-1|NA
CAWTRNRVTEAFF
TGTGCCTGGACAAGGAACAGGGTCACTGAAGCTTTCTTT